The entry below gives a single T cell receptor (beta chain) sequence along with its context. This clone was found once. The clone's antigen remains unknown. The input lacks base qualities; no much larger clone sits a single base away. This sample is part of a study of blood T cell repertoires in COVID-19 (dated by TCRdb to about 2020). Background for the entire study: The collaborator samples originated in the United States, Italy and Spain and spanned the acute and convalescent phases of COVID-19. The prospective study material was composed of cDNA or gDNA derived from T cells, B-cell-depleted T cells, or PBMCs. The dataset comprised deeply sampled blood TCRbeta repertoires from subjects exposed to, actively infected with, or recovered from COVID-19. The repertoires were released in a freely available public database meant as a resource for research on the immune response to SARS-CoV-2. Samples came from the ongoing ImmuneRACE study (first 160 participants) plus 1,254 subjects from 6 global collaborators. The sample metadata nearly always contained a de-identified subject ID, COVID-19 status, age in years and sex. Where HLA class I and class II types were available, the types were taken from metadata supplied by the sample provider, not from assay-based typing.

On the study overall, not on this receptor specifically: Clinical and demographic metadata were provided uncurated, with the amount varying by source and participant.

TCRbeta CDR3 regions were amplified from genomic DNA by means of the immunoSEQ Assay, a bias-controlled multiplex PCR. The paper's processing steps were these. The number of nucleated cells in each sample was estimated by amplification of reference gene primers within the assay. To quantify the absolute abundance of each unique TCRbeta CDR3 rearrangement, sequence reads were collapsed and filtered. For each sample, productive Simpson clonality was calculated as the square root of Simpson's diversity index over productive rearrangements. TCRdb re-hosts the immuneACCESS table, in-frame sequences only. Its copies lack some clones; in the studies checked, an unresolved V gene accounts for under half of them, and the cause for the rest is not known. The D gene and trimming were derived from the DNA, and the V and J assignments and clone size from that table. The sample profile shows fewer than 250,000 clones; 88% of them were found once. About 1.8% of the sample is in the top ten clones.

The CDR3 has 16 amino acids, counting the end cysteine and phenylalanine. The entry retains the CDR3 DNA only, 48 bases that are in frame from base 1. Germline trimming amounts to 4 bases on V and 6 bases on J, with 10 as the count of junction bases outside the gene matches. The germline V gene (reference sequence) provides CDR1 LNHDA and CDR2 SQIVND. Whole blood was collected in K2EDTA tubes by collaborating institutions according to the institutions' own protocols. For TCRbeta analysis, collaborators shipped samples as frozen whole blood, isolated PBMCs, or DNA extracted from either of those sample types.

The sequenced sample consisted of peripheral blood. Rearrangement joined TRBV19 to TRBJ1-5, with 9 junctional bases fitting TRBD1. The clonotype was recovered from a man aged 65 to 85 with acute or convalescent COVID-19. CDR3 loop: CASSTGTGMRGQPQHF. The DNA sequence is given as TGTGCCAGTAGTACAGGGACAGGGATGAGGGGTCAGCCCCAGCATTTT.